One T cell receptor beta chain is described in this entry. Per the germline V gene, CDR1 is SGHNT and CDR2 is YENEEA. V was shortened by 1 base and J by 8 bases, with 11 bases between the two germline ends. The CDR3 has 14 amino acids. This table comes from immunoSEQ multiplex PCR, and its TCRdb copy is limited to in-frame clones, with some not included. The sample contains fewer than 65,000 clones, roughly nine tenths of which appear only once. These data come from a study of T cell changes during pregnancy in multiple sclerosis. V and J are TRBV11-3 and TRBJ1-4; a possible D gene is TRBD1 (5 bases). This TCR came from a female donor in good health, enrolled as a control in a pregnancy study. Sequencing was performed on peripheral blood, taken in the first trimester of pregnancy. The CDR3 spells CASSLGGGEEKLFF. Written as DNA, the CDR3 is TGTGCCAGCAGCTTAGGGGGCGGTGAAGAAAAACTGTTTTTT.